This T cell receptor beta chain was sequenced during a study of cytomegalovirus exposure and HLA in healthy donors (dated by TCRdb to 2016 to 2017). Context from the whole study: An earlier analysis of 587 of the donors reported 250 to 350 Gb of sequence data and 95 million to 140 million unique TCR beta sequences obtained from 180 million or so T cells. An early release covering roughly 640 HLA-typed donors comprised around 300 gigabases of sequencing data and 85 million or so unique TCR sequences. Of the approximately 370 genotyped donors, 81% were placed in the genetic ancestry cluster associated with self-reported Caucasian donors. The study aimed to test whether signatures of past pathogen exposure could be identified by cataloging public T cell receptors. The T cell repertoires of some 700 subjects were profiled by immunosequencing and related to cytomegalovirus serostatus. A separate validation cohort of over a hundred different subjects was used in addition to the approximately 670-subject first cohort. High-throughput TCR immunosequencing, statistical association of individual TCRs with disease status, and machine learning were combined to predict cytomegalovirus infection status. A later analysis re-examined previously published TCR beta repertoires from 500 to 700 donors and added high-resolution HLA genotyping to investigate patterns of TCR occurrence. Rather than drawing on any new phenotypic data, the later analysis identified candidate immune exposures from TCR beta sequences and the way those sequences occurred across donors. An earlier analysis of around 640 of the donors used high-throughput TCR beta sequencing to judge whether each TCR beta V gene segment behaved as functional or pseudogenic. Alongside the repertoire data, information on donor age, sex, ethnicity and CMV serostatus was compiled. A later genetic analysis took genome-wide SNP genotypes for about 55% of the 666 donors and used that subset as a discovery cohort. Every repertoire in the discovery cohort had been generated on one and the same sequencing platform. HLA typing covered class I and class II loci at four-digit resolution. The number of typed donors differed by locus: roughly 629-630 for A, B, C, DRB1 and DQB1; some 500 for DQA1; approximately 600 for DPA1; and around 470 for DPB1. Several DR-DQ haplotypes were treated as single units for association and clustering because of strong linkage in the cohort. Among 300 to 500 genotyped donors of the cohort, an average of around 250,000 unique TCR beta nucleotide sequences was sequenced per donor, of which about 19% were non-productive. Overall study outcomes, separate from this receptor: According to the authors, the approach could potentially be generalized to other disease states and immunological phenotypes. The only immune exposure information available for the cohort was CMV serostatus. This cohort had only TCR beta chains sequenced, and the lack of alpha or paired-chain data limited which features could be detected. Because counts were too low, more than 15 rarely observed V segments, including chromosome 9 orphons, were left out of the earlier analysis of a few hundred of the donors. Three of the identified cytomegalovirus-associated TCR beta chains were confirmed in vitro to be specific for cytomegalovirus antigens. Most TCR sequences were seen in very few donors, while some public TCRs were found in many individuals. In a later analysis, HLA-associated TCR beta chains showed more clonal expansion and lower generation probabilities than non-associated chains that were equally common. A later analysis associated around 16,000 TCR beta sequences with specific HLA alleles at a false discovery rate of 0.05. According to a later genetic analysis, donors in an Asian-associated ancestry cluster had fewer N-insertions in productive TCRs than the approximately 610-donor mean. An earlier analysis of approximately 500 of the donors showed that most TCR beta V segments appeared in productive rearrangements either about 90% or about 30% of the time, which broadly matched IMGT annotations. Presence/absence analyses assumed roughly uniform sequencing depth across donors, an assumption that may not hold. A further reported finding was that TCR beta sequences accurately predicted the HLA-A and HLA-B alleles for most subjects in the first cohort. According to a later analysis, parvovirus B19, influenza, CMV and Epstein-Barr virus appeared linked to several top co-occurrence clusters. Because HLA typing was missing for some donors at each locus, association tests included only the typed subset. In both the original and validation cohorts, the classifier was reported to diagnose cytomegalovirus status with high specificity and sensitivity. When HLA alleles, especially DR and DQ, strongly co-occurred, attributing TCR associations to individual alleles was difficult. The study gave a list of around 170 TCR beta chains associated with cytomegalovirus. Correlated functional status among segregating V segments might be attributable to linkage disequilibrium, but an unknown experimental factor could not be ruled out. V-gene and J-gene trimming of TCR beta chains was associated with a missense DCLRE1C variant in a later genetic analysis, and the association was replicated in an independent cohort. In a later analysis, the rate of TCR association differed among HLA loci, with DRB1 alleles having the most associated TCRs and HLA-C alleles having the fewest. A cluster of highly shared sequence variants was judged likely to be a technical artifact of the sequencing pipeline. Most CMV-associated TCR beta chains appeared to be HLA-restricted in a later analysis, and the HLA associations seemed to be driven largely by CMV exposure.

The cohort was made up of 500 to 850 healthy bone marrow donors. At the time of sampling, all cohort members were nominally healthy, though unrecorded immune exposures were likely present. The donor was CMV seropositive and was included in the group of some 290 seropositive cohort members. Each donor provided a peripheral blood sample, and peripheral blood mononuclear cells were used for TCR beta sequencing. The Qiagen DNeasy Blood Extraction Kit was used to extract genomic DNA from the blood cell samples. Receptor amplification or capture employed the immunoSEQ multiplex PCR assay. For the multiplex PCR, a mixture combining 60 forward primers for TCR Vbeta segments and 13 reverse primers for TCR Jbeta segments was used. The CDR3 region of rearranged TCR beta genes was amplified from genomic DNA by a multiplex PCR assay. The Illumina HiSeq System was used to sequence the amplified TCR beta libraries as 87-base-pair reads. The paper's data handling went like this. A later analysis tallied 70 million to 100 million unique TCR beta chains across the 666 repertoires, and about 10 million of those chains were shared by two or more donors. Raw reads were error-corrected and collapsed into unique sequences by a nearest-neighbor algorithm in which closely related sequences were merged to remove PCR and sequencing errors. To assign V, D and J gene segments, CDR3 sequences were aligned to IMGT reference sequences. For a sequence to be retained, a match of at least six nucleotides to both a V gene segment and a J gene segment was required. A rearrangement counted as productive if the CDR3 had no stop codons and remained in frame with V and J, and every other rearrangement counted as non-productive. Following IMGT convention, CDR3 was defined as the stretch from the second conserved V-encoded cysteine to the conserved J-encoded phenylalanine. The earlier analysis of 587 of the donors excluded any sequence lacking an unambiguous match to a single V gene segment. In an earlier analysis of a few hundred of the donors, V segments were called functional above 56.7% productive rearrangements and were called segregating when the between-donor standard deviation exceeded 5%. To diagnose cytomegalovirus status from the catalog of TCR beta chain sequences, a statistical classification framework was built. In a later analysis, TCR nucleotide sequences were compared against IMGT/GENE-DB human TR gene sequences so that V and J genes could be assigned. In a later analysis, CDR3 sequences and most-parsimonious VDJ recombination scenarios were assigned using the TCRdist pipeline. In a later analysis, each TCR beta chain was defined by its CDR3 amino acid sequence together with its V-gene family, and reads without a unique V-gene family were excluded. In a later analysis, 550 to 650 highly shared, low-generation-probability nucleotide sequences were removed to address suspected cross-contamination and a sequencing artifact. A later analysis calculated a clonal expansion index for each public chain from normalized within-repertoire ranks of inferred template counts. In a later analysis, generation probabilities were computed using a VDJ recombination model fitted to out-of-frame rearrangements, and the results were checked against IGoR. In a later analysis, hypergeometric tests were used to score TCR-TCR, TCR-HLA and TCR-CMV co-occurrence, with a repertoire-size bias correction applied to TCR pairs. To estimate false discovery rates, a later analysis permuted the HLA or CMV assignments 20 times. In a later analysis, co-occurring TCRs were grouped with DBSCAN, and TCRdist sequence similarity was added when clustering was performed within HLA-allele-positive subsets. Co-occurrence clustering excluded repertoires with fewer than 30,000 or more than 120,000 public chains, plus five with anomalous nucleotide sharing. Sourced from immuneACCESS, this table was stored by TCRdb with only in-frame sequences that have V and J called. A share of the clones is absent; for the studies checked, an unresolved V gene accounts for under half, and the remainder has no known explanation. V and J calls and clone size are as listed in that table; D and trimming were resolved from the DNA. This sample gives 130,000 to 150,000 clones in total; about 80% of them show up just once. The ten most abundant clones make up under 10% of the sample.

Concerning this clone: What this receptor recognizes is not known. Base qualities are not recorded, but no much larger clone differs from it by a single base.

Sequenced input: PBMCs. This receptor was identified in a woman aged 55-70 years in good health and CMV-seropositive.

The nucleotides read TGTGCCAGCACCCTAGGAGGGCCGGGCAATCAGCCCCAGCATTTT. It specifies CASTLGGPGNQPQHF. The V and J segments used are TRBV6-6 and TRBJ1-5; the D gene assignment is ambiguous. Including cysteine and phenylalanine, the CDR3 has 15 amino acids. Solely the CDR3 DNA is kept, with 45 bases framed from the first base. Via the germline V gene (reference sequence), CDR1 is MNHNY and CDR2 SVGAGI. The trim is 7 bases for V and 2 bases for J, with a gap of 15 bases between the germline ends.